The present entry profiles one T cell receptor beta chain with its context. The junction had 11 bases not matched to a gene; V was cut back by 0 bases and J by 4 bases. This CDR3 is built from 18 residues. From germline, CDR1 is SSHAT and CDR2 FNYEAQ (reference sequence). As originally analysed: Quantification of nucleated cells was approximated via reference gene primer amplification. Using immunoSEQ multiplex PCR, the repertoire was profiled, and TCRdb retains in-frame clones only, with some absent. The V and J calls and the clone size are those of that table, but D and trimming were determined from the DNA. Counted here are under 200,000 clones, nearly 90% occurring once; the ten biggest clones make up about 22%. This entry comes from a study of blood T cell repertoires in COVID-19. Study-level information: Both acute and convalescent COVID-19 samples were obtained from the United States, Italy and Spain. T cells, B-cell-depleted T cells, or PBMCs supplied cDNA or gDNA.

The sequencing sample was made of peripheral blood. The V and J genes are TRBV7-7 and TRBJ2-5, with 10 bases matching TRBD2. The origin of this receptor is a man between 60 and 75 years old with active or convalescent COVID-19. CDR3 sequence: CASSLALRAGGPGETQYF. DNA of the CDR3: TGTGCCAGCAGCTTAGCCCTCCGAGCGGGGGGGCCGGGAGAGACCCAGTACTTC.